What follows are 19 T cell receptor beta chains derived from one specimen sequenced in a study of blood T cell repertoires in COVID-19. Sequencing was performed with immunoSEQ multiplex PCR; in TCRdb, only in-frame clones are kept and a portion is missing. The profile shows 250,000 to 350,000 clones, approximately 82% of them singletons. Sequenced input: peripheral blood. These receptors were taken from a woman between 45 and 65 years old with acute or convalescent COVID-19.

The CDR3 DNA follows: TGTGCCAGTACCTCCTGGCCAGGGGACTATGGCTACACCTTC. Protein: CASTSWPGDYGYTF. The gene calls are TRBV19 and TRBJ1-2; tentatively, D is TRBD1 (6 bases). This CDR3 is 14 amino acids long. Germline V CDR1 and CDR2: LNHDA, SQIVND (reference sequence). The V end was cut by 7 bases, the J end by 3 bases, with 15 bases between.

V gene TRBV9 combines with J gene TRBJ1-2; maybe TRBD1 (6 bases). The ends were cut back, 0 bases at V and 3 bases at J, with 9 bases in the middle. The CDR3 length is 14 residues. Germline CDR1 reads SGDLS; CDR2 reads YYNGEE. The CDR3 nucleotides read TGTGCCAGCAGCGTAGATCAGGGGTACTATGGCTACACCTTC. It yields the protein CASSVDQGYYGYTF.

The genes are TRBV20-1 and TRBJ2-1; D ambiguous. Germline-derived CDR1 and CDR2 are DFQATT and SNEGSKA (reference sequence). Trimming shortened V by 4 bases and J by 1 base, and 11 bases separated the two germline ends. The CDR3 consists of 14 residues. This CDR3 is CSATETPSYNEQFF. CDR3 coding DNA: TGCAGTGCTACTGAGACTCCTTCCTACAATGAGCAGTTCTTC.

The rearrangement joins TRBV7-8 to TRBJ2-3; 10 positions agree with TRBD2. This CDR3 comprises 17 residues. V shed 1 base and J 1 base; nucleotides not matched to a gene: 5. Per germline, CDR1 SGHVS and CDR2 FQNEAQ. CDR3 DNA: TGTGCCAGCAGCTTAGTGGCTAGCGGGAGCCGCACAGATACGCAGTATTTT. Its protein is CASSLVASGSRTDTQYF.

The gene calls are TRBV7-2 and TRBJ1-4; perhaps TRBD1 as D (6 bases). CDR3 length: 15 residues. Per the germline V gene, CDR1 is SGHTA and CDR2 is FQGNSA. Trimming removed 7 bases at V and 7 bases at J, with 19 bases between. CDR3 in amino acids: CASNKWGGEGEKLFF. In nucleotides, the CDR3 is TGTGCCAGCAACAAATGGGGGGGCGAGGGTGAAAAACTGTTTTTT.

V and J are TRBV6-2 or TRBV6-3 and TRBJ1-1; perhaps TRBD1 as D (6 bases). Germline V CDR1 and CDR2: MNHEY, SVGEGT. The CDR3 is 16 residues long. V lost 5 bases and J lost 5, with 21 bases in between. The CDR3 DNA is TGTGCCAGCAGTACCGTGGAGGGGGGGGCGCGGACTGAAGCTTTCTTT. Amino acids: CASSTVEGGARTEAFF.

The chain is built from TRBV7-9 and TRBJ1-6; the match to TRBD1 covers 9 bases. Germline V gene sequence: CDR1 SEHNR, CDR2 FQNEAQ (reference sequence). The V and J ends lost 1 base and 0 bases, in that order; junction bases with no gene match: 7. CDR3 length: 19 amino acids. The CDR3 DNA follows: TGTGCCAGCAGCTTAGAAACAGGGACAGGGAGCTCCTATAATTCACCCCTCCACTTT. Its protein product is CASSLETGTGSSYNSPLHF.

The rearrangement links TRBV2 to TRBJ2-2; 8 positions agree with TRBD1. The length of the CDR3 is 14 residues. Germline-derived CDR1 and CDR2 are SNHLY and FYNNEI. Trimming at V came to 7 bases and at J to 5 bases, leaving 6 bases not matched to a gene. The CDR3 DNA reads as TGTGCCAGCATCGGACAGGGTGGGACCGGGGAGCTGTTTTTT. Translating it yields CASIGQGGTGELFF.

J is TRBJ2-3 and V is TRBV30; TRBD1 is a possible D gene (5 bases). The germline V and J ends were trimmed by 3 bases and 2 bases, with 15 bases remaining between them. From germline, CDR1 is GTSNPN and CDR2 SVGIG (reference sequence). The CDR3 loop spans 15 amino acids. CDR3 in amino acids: CAWSVDRGFTDTQYF. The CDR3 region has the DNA TGTGCCTGGAGCGTCGATAGGGGTTTCACAGATACGCAGTATTTT.

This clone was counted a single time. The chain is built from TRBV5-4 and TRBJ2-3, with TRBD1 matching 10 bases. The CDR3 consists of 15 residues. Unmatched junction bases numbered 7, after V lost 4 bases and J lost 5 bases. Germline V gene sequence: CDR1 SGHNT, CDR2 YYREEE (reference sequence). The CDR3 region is CASSHGTGVKDTQYF. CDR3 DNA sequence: TGTGCCAGCAGCCATGGGACAGGGGTGAAAGATACGCAGTATTTT.

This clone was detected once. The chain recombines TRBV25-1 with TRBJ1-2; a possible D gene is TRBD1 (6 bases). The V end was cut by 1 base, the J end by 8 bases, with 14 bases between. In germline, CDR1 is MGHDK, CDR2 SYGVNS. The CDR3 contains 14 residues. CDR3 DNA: TGTGCCAGCAGTGAATTCTCCGGGACACAAGGCTACACCTTC. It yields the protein CASSEFSGTQGYTF.

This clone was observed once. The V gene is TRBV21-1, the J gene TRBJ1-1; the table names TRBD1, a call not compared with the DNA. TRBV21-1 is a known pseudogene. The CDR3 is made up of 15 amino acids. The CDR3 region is CASSKAGAMRTEAFF. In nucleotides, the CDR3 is TGTGCCAGCAGCAAAGCGGGGGCAATGAGGACTGAAGCTTTCTTT.

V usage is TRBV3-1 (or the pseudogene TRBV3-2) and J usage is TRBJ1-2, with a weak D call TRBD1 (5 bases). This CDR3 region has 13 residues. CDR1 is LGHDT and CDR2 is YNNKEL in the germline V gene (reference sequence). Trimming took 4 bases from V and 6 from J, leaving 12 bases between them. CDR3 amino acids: CASSLRWGDGYTF. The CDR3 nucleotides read TGTGCCAGCAGCCTACGGTGGGGGGATGGCTACACCTTC.

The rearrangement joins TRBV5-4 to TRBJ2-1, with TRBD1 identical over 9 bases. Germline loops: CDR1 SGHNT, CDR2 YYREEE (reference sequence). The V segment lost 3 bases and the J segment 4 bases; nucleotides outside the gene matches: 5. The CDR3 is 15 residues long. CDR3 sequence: CASSSDRGRYNEQFF. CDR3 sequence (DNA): TGTGCCAGCAGCTCCGACAGGGGGAGATACAATGAGCAGTTCTTC.

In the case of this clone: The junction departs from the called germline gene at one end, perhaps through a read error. CDR3 loop: CASSLAVSEIF. The CDR3 DNA follows: TGTGCCAGCAGCTTAGCGGTCAGCGAAATCTTC. V and J are TRBV11-2 and TRBJ2-1, with D hard to call. This CDR3 is 11 amino acids long. Germline V gene lookup returns CDR1 SGHAT and CDR2 FQNNGV.

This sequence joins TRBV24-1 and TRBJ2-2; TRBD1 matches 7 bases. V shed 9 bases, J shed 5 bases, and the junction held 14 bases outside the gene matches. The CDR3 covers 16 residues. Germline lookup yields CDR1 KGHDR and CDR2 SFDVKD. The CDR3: CATSSSEGAWTGELFF. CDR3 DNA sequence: TGTGCCACCTCATCGTCCGAGGGGGCTTGGACCGGGGAGCTGTTTTTT.

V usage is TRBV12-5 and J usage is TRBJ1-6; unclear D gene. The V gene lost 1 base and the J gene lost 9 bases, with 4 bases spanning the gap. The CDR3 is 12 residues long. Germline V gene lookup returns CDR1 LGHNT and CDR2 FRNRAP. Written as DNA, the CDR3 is TGTGCTAGTGGTTTGGATAGTTCACCCCTCCACTTT. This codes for CASGLDSSPLHF.

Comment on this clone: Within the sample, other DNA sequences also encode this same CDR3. The CDR3 DNA reads TGTGCTAGTGGCCTAGCGGGGGTCACAGATACGCAGTATTTT. Translated, it gives CASGLAGVTDTQYF. This rearrangement joins TRBV12-5 to TRBJ2-3, with 10 bases matching TRBD2. This CDR3 spans 14 amino acids. CDR1 LGHNT and CDR2 FRNRAP come from the germline V gene. The J segment lost 2 bases and the V segment lost 6 bases, leaving 2 bases of the junction unmatched.

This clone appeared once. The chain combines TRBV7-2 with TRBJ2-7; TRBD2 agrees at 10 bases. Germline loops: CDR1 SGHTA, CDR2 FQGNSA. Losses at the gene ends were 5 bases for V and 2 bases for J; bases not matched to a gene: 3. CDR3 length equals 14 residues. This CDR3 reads CASSITSGTYEQYF. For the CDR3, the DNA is TGTGCCAGCAGCATAACTAGCGGGACCTACGAGCAGTACTTC.